Given below is one TCR beta chain in context. Its antigen is unknown. This entry belongs to a study of shared clonotypes between healthy human individuals. CDR3 length equals 15 residues. Germline V CDR1 and CDR2: MDHEN, SYDVKM. The V end was cut by 5 bases, the J end by 0 bases, with 12 bases between. It was CD45RO-negative cells, positively selected for CCR7, that made up naive CD8 cells, with terminally differentiated effector memory CD45RA+ cells excluded. Adults of Caucasian background living in Nashville, Tennessee made up all donors. Original methodology: ImmunoSEQ supplied junction-only sequences lacking quality scores, so filtering was different. Produced via immunoSEQ multiplex PCR; TCRdb's table is partial and in-frame only. V and J calls and clone size are copied from that table; D and trimming were computed from the DNA. The sample consists of around 2,000,000 clones, about 95% of them appearing once.

Study results and limitations: Blood was the only sampled material, and tissue repertoires likely differ. Lower generation probabilities were found for non-shared clonotypes than for those shared by all four donors.

The source of this sequence is a man aged 18 to 35 in good health. The sequencing input was naive CD8+ T cells sorted from blood. The J gene is TRBJ2-3, the V gene TRBV28; tentatively, D is TRBD1 (5 bases). The CDR3 coding sequence is TGTGCCAGCAGTCCCGTTGGGGCAAGCACAGATACGCAGTATTTT. Amino acids: CASSPVGASTDTQYF.